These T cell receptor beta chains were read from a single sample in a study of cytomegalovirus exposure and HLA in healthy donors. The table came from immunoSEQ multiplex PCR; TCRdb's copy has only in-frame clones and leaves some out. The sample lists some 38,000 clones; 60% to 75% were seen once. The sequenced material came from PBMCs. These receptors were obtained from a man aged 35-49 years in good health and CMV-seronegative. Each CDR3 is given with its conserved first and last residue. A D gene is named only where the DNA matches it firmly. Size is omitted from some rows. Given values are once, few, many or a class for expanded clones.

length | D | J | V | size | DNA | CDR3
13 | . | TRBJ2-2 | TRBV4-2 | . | TGTGCCAGCAGCCAAGGGCGGAGCGGGGAGCTGTTTTTT | CASSQGRSGELFF
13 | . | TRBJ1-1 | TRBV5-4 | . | TGTGCCAGCAGTACGGGGGGGTGGACTGAAGCTTTCTTT | CASSTGGWTEAFF
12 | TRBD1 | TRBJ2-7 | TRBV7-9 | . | TGTGCCAGCAGCTCCACAGGGGACGAGCAGTACTTC | CASSSTGDEQYF
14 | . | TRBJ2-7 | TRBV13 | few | TGTGCCAGCAGCTCCCGGGACACTTTCTACGAGCAGTACTTC | CASSSRDTFYEQYF
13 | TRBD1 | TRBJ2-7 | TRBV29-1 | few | TGCAGCGTCACCGGGACAGGGTTTAGCGAGCAGTACTTC | CSVTGTGFSEQYF
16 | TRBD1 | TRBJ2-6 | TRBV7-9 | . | TGTGCCAGCAGCAAACAGGGGGAAACTGGGGCCAACGTCCTGACTTTC | CASSKQGETGANVLTF
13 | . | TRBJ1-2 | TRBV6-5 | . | TGTGCCAGCAGTTACTCCCAGGGGTATGGCTACACCTTC | CASSYSQGYGYTF
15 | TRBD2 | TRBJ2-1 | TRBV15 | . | TGTGCCACCAGCACTTCGACGGGAGGGAGCAATGAGCAGTTCTTC | CATSTSTGGSNEQFF
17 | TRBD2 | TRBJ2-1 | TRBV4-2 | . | TGTGCCAGCAGCCAAGAAGCTTTAGCGGGGCTTCACAATGAGCAGTTCTTC | CASSQEALAGLHNEQFF
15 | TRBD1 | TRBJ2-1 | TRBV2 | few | TGTGCCAGCAGCCTACAGGGGTTTCCGGGAAATGAGCAGTTCTTC | CASSLQGFPGNEQFF
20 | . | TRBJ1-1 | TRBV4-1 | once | TGCGCCAGCAGTCTATCCACATACAGGGTAGAGTCAAGGATGAACACTGAAGCTTTCTTT | CASSLSTYRVESRMNTEAFF
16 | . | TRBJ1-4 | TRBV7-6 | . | TGTGCCAGCAGCTTAGAGGGAGCTCCAACTAATGAAAAACTGTTTTTT | CASSLEGAPTNEKLFF
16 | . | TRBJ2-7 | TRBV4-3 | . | TGCGCCAGCAGCCAAGATTTCACAGGGACGGGAAGCGAGCAGTACTTC | CASSQDFTGTGSEQYF
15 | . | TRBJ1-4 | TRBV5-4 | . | TGTGCCAGCAGCTTCGGTGGGGGCGCAGGGGAAAAACTGTTTTTT | CASSFGGGAGEKLFF
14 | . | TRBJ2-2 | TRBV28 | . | TGTGCCAGCAGTATCAGTTACAACACCGGGGAGCTGTTTTTT | CASSISYNTGELFF
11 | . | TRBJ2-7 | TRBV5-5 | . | TGTGCCAGCAGCCCCGCCTACGAGCAGTACTTC | CASSPAYEQYF